One sample yielded the 30 T cell receptor beta chains listed below, sequenced in a study of T cells after yellow fever vaccination. Via MiXCR, TCRdb re-called the 5' RACE reads, giving one row per CDR3 protein. The sample contains about 630,000 distinct CDR3 sequences, approximately 13% of which appear only once. Sample: PBMCs, taken on the day of the yellow fever booster vaccination. These receptors were collected from a man aged 25 to 40 who received the YFV17D yellow fever vaccine.

This chain uses TRBV3-1 with TRBJ2-7; 7 bases line up with TRBD2. V dropped 4 bases and J dropped 0; count of bases not matched to a gene: 6. The CDR3 has 15 residues. Germline values: CDR1 LGHDT, CDR2 YNNKEL (reference sequence). CDR3 sequence reads: CASSPGLGRSYEQYF. CDR3 DNA: TGTGCCAGCAGCCCCGGACTAGGGCGCTCCTACGAGCAGTACTTC.

The rearrangement joins TRBV7-2 to TRBJ1-1, with 8 bases identical to TRBD1. This CDR3 has 14 residues. Trimming at V came to 1 base and at J to 10 bases, leaving 8 bases not matched to a gene. Germline assignment: CDR1 SGHTA and CDR2 FQGNSA. As DNA, the CDR3 is TGTGCCAGCAGCTTAGGGCAGGGGGCGGGCGTAGCTTTCTTT. This gives the protein CASSLGQGAGVAFF.

J is TRBJ2-4 and V is TRBV5-4; 10 bases align to TRBD2. Germline CDR1 is SGHNT and CDR2 is YYREEE (reference sequence). V was clipped by 4 bases and J by 4 bases; unmatched bases: 5. This CDR3 has 15 residues. This chain's CDR3 is CASSQGLAEKNIQYF. The DNA of the CDR3 is TGTGCCAGCAGCCAAGGACTAGCGGAAAAAAACATTCAGTACTTC.

J is TRBJ2-2 and V is TRBV5-1; D is uncertain. CDR3 length equals 15 residues. Germline V gene data show CDR1 as SGHRS and CDR2 as YFSETQ. V dropped 0 bases and J dropped 3 bases, with 9 bases sitting between them. The CDR3 region has the DNA TGCGCCAGCAGCTTGGCCGTCTCCGACACCGGGGAGCTGTTTTTT. Translated, it gives CASSLAVSDTGELFF. The whole variable domain, remainder taken from reference TRBV5-1 and TRBJ2-2, is KAGVTQTPRYLIKTRGQQVTLSCSPISGHRSVSWYQQTPGQGLQFLFEYFSETQRNKGNFPGRFSGRQFSNSRSEMNVSTLELGDSALYLCASSLAVSDTGELFFGEGSRLTVL.

The V gene is TRBV29-1, the J gene TRBJ2-1; D tentatively reads TRBD1 or TRBD2 (5 bases each). The CDR3 covers 14 residues. V lost 7 bases to trimming and J lost 5 bases, with 18 bases between them. CDR1 and CDR2 (germline): SQVTM, ANQGSEA. The CDR3 nucleotides read TGCAGCGCAGGGCGGCCCCGAGGGGACAATGAGCAGTTCTTC. It specifies CSAGRPRGDNEQFF.

Only a few counts were recorded for this clonotype. The junction shows a germline mismatch at one end, possibly a read error. J is TRBJ2-2 and V is TRBV7-7; tentative D call: TRBD2 (6 bases). Germline assignment: CDR1 SSHAT and CDR2 FNYEAQ (reference sequence). The length of the CDR3 is 15 residues. The CDR3 spells CASSLGSGETGELFF. The CDR3 bases are TGTGCTAGCAGCTTAGGTAGCGGAGAGACCGGGGAGCTGTTTTTT.

This clonotype was seen only a few times. CDR3 nucleotides: TGCGCCAGCAGCTTGTCCGGAAACTCGGTTCTCAACACCATATATTTT. It encodes CASSLSGNSVLNTIYF. V is TRBV5-1 and J is TRBJ1-3; D unresolved. Germline V gene sequence: CDR1 SGHRS, CDR2 YFSETQ. Trimming pared 1 base from V and 7 bases from J, leaving 18 bases between. This CDR3 is 16 amino acids long.

V gene TRBV11-1 combines with J gene TRBJ2-7; D not certain. V was pared by 0 bases and J by 2 bases, with 8 bases between. The CDR3 sequence is 14 residues long. Germline lookup yields CDR1 SGHAT and CDR2 FQDESV (reference sequence). CDR3 sequence (DNA): TGTGCCAGCAGCTTAGCTACTACCACCTACGAGCAGTACTTC. Encoded protein: CASSLATTTYEQYF.

This sequence joins TRBV7-8 and TRBJ2-7; D unresolved. Between the trimmed V and J ends, which lost 1 base and 4 bases, there was a span of 14 bases. Germline V lookup: CDR1 SGHVS, CDR2 FQNEAQ. This CDR3 is 15 amino acids long. CDR3 amino acids: CASSLVGNKIYEQYF. In DNA, the CDR3 is TGTGCCAGCAGCTTAGTGGGCAACAAGATATACGAGCAGTACTTC.

The chain uses TRBV12-3 or TRBV12-4 and TRBJ2-7; 9 bases agree with TRBD1. V was pared by 7 bases and J by 3 bases, with 7 bases of the junction left unmatched. The CDR3 spans 14 residues. The DNA of the CDR3 is TGTGCCAGCAAACCGGGACAGGGAAACTACGAGCAGTACTTC. Translated: CASKPGQGNYEQYF.

V is TRBV7-2 and J is TRBJ2-3; the D is unclear. V was pared by 5 bases and J by 2 bases, with 14 bases between. The CDR3 loop spans 15 amino acids. In germline, CDR1 is SGHTA, CDR2 FQGNSA. The CDR3 nucleotides read TGTGCCAGCAGCCCGACGGGTTCCTTCACAGATACGCAGTATTTT. Protein sequence: CASSPTGSFTDTQYF. The full variable domain, rest sourced from reference TRBV7-2 and TRBJ2-3, is GAGVSQSPSNKVTEKGKDVELRCDPISGHTALYWYRQSLGQGLEFLIYFQGNSAPDKSGLPSDRFSAERTGGSVSTLTIQRTQQEDSAVYLCASSPTGSFTDTQYFGPGTRLTVL.

This clonotype appeared a few times. The V gene is TRBV12-3 or TRBV12-4, the J gene TRBJ1-4, with 7 bases that match TRBD1. The ends lost 6 bases at V and 7 bases at J; junction bases unmatched: 11. This CDR3 has 15 amino acids. The CDR3 DNA reads as TGTGCCAGCAGACCCAGGGGGGTCGGAGTTGAAAAACTGTTTTTT. As protein: CASRPRGVGVEKLFF.

The chain joins TRBV29-1 to TRBJ2-1, with 8 bases aligning to TRBD2. Trimming removed 4 bases from V and 5 bases from J; junction bases left unmatched: 7. CDR1 is SQVTM, CDR2 ANQGSEA, per germline. The CDR3 has 14 amino acids. The CDR3 nucleotides are TGCAGCGTTGGAGGGCTAGCGGGTCACAATGAGCAGTTCTTC. Translated: CSVGGLAGHNEQFF.

This clonotype was detected only a few times. The chain uses TRBV15 and TRBJ1-5; D is possibly TRBD1 (5 bases). Germline values: CDR1 LNHNV, CDR2 YYDKDF (reference sequence). V was clipped by 3 bases and J by 9 bases, with 12 bases between them. The CDR3 is 13 amino acids. This CDR3 reads CATSRKSGGPQHF. The CDR3 region has the DNA TGTGCCACCAGCAGGAAGTCCGGGGGGCCCCAGCATTTT.

The chain has TRBV7-9 and TRBJ2-7; unclear D gene. Germline values: CDR1 SEHNR, CDR2 FQNEAQ (reference sequence). V lost 1 base to trimming and J lost 7 bases, with 11 bases between them. The CDR3 covers 13 residues. In nucleotides, the CDR3 is TGTGCCAGCAGCTTAGAAGGGATGGGGGAGCAGTACTTC. Encoded protein: CASSLEGMGEQYF.

The J gene is TRBJ2-7, the V gene TRBV16; D ambiguous. V was cut by 4 bases and J by 7 bases, with 11 bases left in between. The CDR3 sequence is 12 residues long. The germline V gene has CDR1 KGHSY and CDR2 FQNENV. The DNA of the CDR3 is TGTGCCAGCAGCCCCCAGACCCAGGAGCAGTACTTC. Its translation is CASSPQTQEQYF.

This chain links TRBV29-1 with TRBJ2-5; TRBD2 agrees at 8 bases. With 8 bases clipped from V and 2 bases from J, the junction kept 7 bases outside the gene matches. The CDR3 has 13 residues. Per germline, CDR1 SQVTM and CDR2 ANQGSEA. The CDR3 is CSSRTSGQETQYF. DNA of the CDR3: TGCAGCTCCAGAACTAGCGGACAAGAGACCCAGTACTTC.

This clonotype turned up a few times. The chain couples TRBV30 to TRBJ1-3, with D perhaps TRBD1 (6 bases). Trimming cost V 2 bases and J 4 bases, with 12 bases left between them. This CDR3 comprises 14 residues. The germline V gene has CDR1 GTSNPN and CDR2 SVGIG (reference sequence). This CDR3 is CAWSSRGWGNTIYF. The CDR3 DNA reads TGTGCCTGGAGTTCCAGGGGCTGGGGAAACACCATATATTTT.

This clonotype was counted between two and nine times. This rearrangement joins TRBV6-2 or TRBV6-3 to TRBJ2-7; D gene uncertain. Trimming pared 7 bases from V and 9 bases from J, leaving 16 bases between. Germline-derived CDR1 and CDR2 are MNHEY and SVGEGT. This CDR3 comprises 12 residues. In DNA form, the CDR3 reads TGTGCCAGCACCCACCCCGACGCAGGGCAGTACTTC. Protein sequence: CASTHPDAGQYF.

The table lists this clonotype with a few counts. The chain links TRBV27 to TRBJ2-4; D not certain. Trimming removed 6 bases from V and 1 base from J, with 16 bases in between. Looked up from germline, CDR1 is MNHEY and CDR2 is SMNVEV (reference sequence). The CDR3 has 16 residues. The CDR3 is CASRTTLESAKNIQYF. The DNA of the CDR3 is TGTGCCAGCAGGACCACTTTGGAATCGGCCAAAAACATTCAGTACTTC.

This clonotype was observed a few times. The chain links TRBV19 to TRBJ2-7; tentative D call: TRBD2 (5 bases). The V gene's germline CDR1 is LNHDA and CDR2 SQIVND (reference sequence). V lost 3 bases, J lost 0 bases, and 12 bases lay in between. CDR3 length: 15 residues. CDR3 nucleotides: TGTGCCAGTAGTATTCCCGGGAAGAGCTCCTACGAGCAGTACTTC. Translation: CASSIPGKSSYEQYF. Complete variable domain (other parts from reference TRBV19 and TRBJ2-7): DGGITQSPKYLFRKEGQNVTLSCEQNLNHDAMYWYRQDPGQGLRLIYYSQIVNDFQKGDIAEGYSVSREKKESFPLTVTSAQKNPTAFYLCASSIPGKSSYEQYFGPGTRLTVT.

This clonotype was observed a handful of times. The chain uses TRBV7-9 and TRBJ2-1; D may be TRBD1 or TRBD2 (6 bases each). CDR3 length: 12 residues. V was trimmed by 6 bases and J by 12 bases, leaving 15 bases between them. Germline V gives CDR1 SEHNR, CDR2 FQNEAQ (reference sequence). This CDR3 reads CASSPQGGGQFF. For the CDR3, the DNA is TGTGCCAGCAGTCCACAGGGAGGTGGGCAGTTCTTC.

The sample holds a few counts of this clonotype. The chain combines TRBV28 with TRBJ2-1; TRBD2 agrees at 7 bases. The J segment lost 9 bases and the V segment lost 7 bases, leaving 9 bases of the junction unmatched. The CDR3 contains 13 residues. The V gene's germline CDR1 is MDHEN and CDR2 SYDVKM. CDR3 DNA: TGTGCCAGCATCCTGGGGGAGGGCCGTGAGCAGTTCTTC. Its translation is CASILGEGREQFF. Using reference TRBV28 and TRBJ2-1 for the parts outside the CDR3, the full variable domain is DVKVTQSSRYLVKRTGEKVFLECVQDMDHENMFWYRQDPGLGLRLIYFSYDVKMKEKGDIPEGYSVSREKKERFSLILESASTNQTSMYLCASILGEGREQFFGPGTRLTVL.

There are a few counts of this clonotype. The V gene is TRBV5-1, the J gene TRBJ2-7; 16 bases map to TRBD2. CDR1 SGHRS and CDR2 YFSETQ come from the germline V gene. Unmatched junction bases numbered 3, after V lost 3 bases and J lost 3 bases. This CDR3 spans 16 amino acids. Written as DNA, the CDR3 is TGCGCCAGCAGCTCCGGGACTAGCGGGAGGGTCTACGAGCAGTACTTC. Translating it yields CASSSGTSGRVYEQYF.

This clonotype showed up just a few times. The V call is TRBV7-2, the J call TRBJ2-3, with 7 bases lining up with TRBD1. CDR3 size: 14 residues. J gave up 8 bases and V 4 bases, and 9 bases lay outside the gene matches. The germline gives CDR1 SGHTA, CDR2 FQGNSA. The CDR3 nucleotides are TGTGCCAGCAGCTCACTCCCGGGACAGACTACGCAGTATTTT. It is translated as CASSSLPGQTTQYF.

The V call is TRBV6-5, the J call TRBJ1-3; no definite D call. Trimming stripped 0 bases from V and 7 bases from J, with 10 bases between. The V gene's germline CDR1 is MNHEY and CDR2 SVGAGI. The CDR3 has 14 residues. The CDR3 loop is CASSYSIRENTIYF. CDR3 nucleotides: TGTGCCAGCAGTTACTCGATTCGAGAGAACACCATATATTTT.

This clonotype came up a few times. V usage is TRBV20-1 and J usage is TRBJ2-7; 13 bases align to TRBD2. The ends lost 4 bases at V and 4 bases at J; junction bases unmatched: 7. This CDR3 contains 15 residues. Germline CDR1 DFQATT, CDR2 SNEGSKA (reference sequence). CDR3 sequence: CSATSGLAGRYEQYF. The CDR3 DNA reads TGCAGTGCTACCTCGGGACTAGCGGGACGGTACGAGCAGTACTTC.

This clonotype has more than one count but fewer than ten. V and J are TRBV5-6 and TRBJ2-1; weak D call: TRBD1 (6 bases). Germline CDR1 reads SGHDT; CDR2 reads YYEEEE. The CDR3 is 13 amino acids. The V end lost 4 bases, the J end lost 8 bases, and 13 bases lay between the germline ends. CDR3 DNA: TGTGCCAGCAGCATATACAGGGTCGATGAGCAGTTCTTC. Its protein is CASSIYRVDEQFF.

The V call is TRBV9, the J call TRBJ2-3; D unclear. V was clipped by 5 bases and J by 2 bases, with 15 bases between them. The CDR3 spans 15 residues. Germline V gene sequence: CDR1 SGDLS, CDR2 YYNGEE. The CDR3 spells CASRKGPTDTDTQYF. The CDR3 DNA follows: TGTGCCAGCAGAAAAGGCCCCACAGACACAGATACGCAGTATTTT.

The genes are TRBV30 and TRBJ1-2, with 8 bases matching TRBD1. The CDR3 contains 16 residues. The V gene end was trimmed by 3 bases and the J gene end by 1 base; junction bases not matched to a gene: 10. Germline assignment: CDR1 GTSNPN and CDR2 SVGIG (reference sequence). The CDR3, as DNA: TGTGCCTGGAGGGGTCCTGGGACAGGAATTAACTATGGCTACACCTTC. Amino acids: CAWRGPGTGINYGYTF.